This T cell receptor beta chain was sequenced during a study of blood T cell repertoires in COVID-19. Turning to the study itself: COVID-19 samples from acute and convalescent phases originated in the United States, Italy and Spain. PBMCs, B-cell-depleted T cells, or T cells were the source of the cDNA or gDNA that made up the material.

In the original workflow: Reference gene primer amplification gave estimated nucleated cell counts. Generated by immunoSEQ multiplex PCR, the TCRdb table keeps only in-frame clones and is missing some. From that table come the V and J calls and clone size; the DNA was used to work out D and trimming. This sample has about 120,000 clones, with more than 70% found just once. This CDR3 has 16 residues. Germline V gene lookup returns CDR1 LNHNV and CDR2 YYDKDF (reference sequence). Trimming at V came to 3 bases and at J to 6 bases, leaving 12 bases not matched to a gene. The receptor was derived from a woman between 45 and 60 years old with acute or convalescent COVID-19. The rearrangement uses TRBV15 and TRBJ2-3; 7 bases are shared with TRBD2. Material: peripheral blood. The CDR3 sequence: CATSRRSAGVGDTQYF. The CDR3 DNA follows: TGTGCCACCAGCAGGAGGAGTGCGGGAGTTGGGGATACGCAGTATTTT.